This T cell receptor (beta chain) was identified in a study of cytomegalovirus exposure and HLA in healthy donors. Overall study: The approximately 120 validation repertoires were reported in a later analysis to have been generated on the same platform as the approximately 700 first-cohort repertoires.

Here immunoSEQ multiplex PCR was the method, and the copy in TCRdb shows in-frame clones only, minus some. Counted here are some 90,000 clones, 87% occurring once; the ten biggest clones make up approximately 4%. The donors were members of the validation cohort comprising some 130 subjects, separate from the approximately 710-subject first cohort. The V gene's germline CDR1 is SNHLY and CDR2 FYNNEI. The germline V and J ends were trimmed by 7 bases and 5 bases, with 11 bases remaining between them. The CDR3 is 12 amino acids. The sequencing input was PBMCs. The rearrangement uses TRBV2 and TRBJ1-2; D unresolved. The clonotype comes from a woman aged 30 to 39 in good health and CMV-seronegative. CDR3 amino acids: CASTEWVYGYTF. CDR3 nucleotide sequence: TGTGCCAGCACGGAGTGGGTATATGGCTACACCTTC. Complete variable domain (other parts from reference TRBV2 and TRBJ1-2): EPEVTQTPSHQVTQMGQEVILRCVPISNHLYFYWYRQILGQKVEFLVSFYNNEISEKSEIFDDQFSVERPDGSNFTLKIRSTKLEDSAMYFCASTEWVYGYTFGSGTRLTVV.